Listed below are T cell receptor beta chains from one sample, sequenced in a study of blood T cells in healthy people across ages. TCRdb passed the 5' RACE reads through MiXCR, listing each CDR3 protein once. The sample consists of about 1.1 million distinct CDR3 sequences, roughly two fifths of them appearing once. Sequencing was performed on blood. The receptors were gathered from a young man in good health. Both conserved end residues are trimmed from each CDR3. Fields, in order: CDR3 length, V gene, CDR3 protein.

len: 10
v_gene: TRBV29-1
CDR3aa: SVGRGGNEQF

len: 14
v_gene: TRBV29-1
CDR3aa: SVTKPGQGALGELF

len: 13
v_gene: TRBV7-9
CDR3aa: ASRGIAGPADTQY

len: 12
v_gene: TRBV7-2
CDR3aa: ASSLVEDSDGYT

len: 13
v_gene: TRBV4-1
CDR3aa: ASSHTDRNYNEQF

len: 15
v_gene: TRBV9
CDR3aa: ASIPGAGGLGTDTQY

len: 17
v_gene: TRBV2
CDR3aa: ASSDPRGTGETTNYGYT

len: 10
v_gene: TRBV20-1
CDR3aa: SARTGGQPQH

len: 12
v_gene: TRBV6-2/TRBV6-3
CDR3aa: ASSETGTNYGYT

len: 12
v_gene: TRBV11-3
CDR3aa: ASSIDRDRDTQY

len: 12
v_gene: TRBV10-3
CDR3aa: AISQRGGNTEAF

len: 14
v_gene: TRBV4-1
CDR3aa: ASSQDPGQSSYEQY

len: 14
v_gene: TRBV19
CDR3aa: ASSKRTDSRTDTQY

len: 14
v_gene: TRBV4-3
CDR3aa: ASSQDGAGWGFGYT

len: 11
v_gene: TRBV20-1
CDR3aa: SARGNLGQPQH

len: 11
v_gene: TRBV5-1
CDR3aa: ASNPGAGNEQF

len: 15
v_gene: TRBV5-6
CDR3aa: ASSSPFPGLMNTEAF

len: 10
v_gene: TRBV29-1
CDR3aa: SVVGDSYEQY

len: 14
v_gene: TRBV27
CDR3aa: ASSLREGGAYNEQF